The rows below give T cell receptor beta chains drawn from one sample of a study of blood T cells in healthy people across ages. TCRdb reprocessed the 5' RACE reads with MiXCR, giving one entry per CDR3 protein. Here the sample spans about 1.6 million distinct CDR3 sequences, 30% to 40% being singletons. The sample consisted of blood. The receptors here all came from a woman in her 30s in good health. CDR3s include the opening cysteine and the closing phenylalanine or tryptophan. The D gene is left open where the match is weak. Size values are once, few and many counts, or a class for expanded clones, and some rows have none.

TRBV6-6	14	TRBJ2-7	TRBD1	many	CASSKTGALVEQYF	TGTGCCAGCAGTAAGACAGGGGCCCTCGTGGAGCAGTACTTC
TRBV6-1	16	TRBJ2-1	TRBD2	.	CASSASGAGGGNEQFF	TGTGCCAGCAGTGCTAGCGGGGCGGGAGGTGGCAATGAGCAGTTCTTC
TRBV3-1	14	TRBJ2-2	.	.	CASSQSGYTGELFF	TGTGCCAGCAGCCAGTCAGGGTACACCGGGGAGCTGTTTTTT
TRBV24-1	13	TRBJ2-7	TRBD2	few	CATSDPGLGAQYF	TGTGCCACCAGTGATCCCGGACTAGGCGCGCAGTACTTC
TRBV5-6	14	TRBJ1-1	.	many	CASSSGYGNTEAFF	TGTGCCAGCAGCTCTGGATACGGGAACACTGAAGCTTTCTTT
TRBV20-1	14	TRBJ2-1	TRBD1	few	CSASPGTAYNVQFF	TGCAGTGCTAGCCCCGGGACAGCCTACAATGTGCAGTTCTTC
TRBV9	12	TRBJ1-1	.	.	CASSAERDEAFF	TGTGCCAGCAGCGCCGAGAGAGATGAAGCTTTCTTT
TRBV29-1	12	TRBJ2-3	.	many	CSVSRERDTQYF	TGCAGCGTGAGCCGGGAAAGAGATACGCAGTATTTT
TRBV7-2	14	TRBJ2-7	.	many	CASSLGRDGYEQYF	TGTGCCAGCAGCTTAGGTCGGGATGGGTACGAGCAGTACTTC
TRBV24-1	14	TRBJ1-5	.	.	CATSVGEGWQPQHF	TGTGCCACCAGTGTAGGTGAGGGGTGGCAGCCCCAGCATTTT
TRBV20-1	13	TRBJ2-6	.	few	CSAASSGANVLTF	TGCAGTGCTGCTAGCTCTGGGGCCAACGTCCTGACTTTC
TRBV28	13	TRBJ2-7	.	.	CASSFGWYHEQYF	TGTGCCAGCAGTTTTGGGTGGTACCACGAGCAGTACTTC
TRBV7-3	14	TRBJ2-1	.	.	CASSPGHGSYEQFF	TGTGCCAGCAGCCCCGGCCACGGATCCTACGAGCAGTTCTTC
TRBV9	17	TRBJ2-1	.	.	CASSVHSGAGPYNEQFF	TGTGCCAGCAGCGTTCATTCGGGGGCAGGGCCCTACAATGAGCAGTTCTTC
TRBV20-1	14	TRBJ1-5	.	.	CSARAQAGAQPQHF	TGCAGTGCAAGAGCACAGGCAGGGGCCCAGCCCCAGCATTTT
TRBV5-1	15	TRBJ2-1	.	few	CASAASLQTYNEQFF	TGCGCCAGCGCCGCAAGCCTGCAGACCTACAATGAGCAGTTCTTC
TRBV12-3/TRBV12-4	16	TRBJ1-3	.	.	CASSLGSLVSGNTIYF	TGTGCCAGCAGTTTGGGGAGCCTTGTCTCTGGAAACACCATATATTTT
TRBV20-1	17	TRBJ2-1	TRBD2	few	CSVGTSGGTMINNEQFF	TGCAGTGTTGGGACTAGCGGGGGGACAATGATAAACAATGAGCAGTTCTTC
TRBV20-1	13	TRBJ1-5	.	few	CSAREWGAEPQHF	TGCAGTGCTAGAGAGTGGGGGGCTGAGCCCCAGCATTTT
TRBV20-1	15	TRBJ2-7	.	.	CSARDMDGLSYEQYF	TGCAGTGCTAGAGATATGGACGGTCTCTCCTACGAGCAGTACTTC
TRBV29-1	11	TRBJ1-2	TRBD1	many	CSAQQGDGYTF	TGCAGCGCCCAACAGGGGGATGGCTACACCTTC
TRBV20-1	14	TRBJ2-5	TRBD1	many	CSASLGGNQETQYF	TGCAGTGCGTCTTTAGGGGGCAACCAAGAGACCCAGTACTTC
TRBV12-3/TRBV12-4	15	TRBJ2-7	TRBD2	.	CASTMGLAGGDEQYF	TGTGCCAGCACCATGGGACTAGCGGGAGGGGACGAGCAGTACTTC
TRBV6-1	14	TRBJ2-1	.	few	CASTAAGSYNEQFF	TGTGCCAGCACTGCCGCGGGTTCCTACAATGAGCAGTTCTTC
TRBV7-9	15	TRBJ2-7	TRBD1	.	CASSPPGQGVGEQYF	TGTGCCAGCAGCCCACCGGGACAGGGGGTTGGCGAGCAGTACTTC
TRBV30	14	TRBJ1-1	.	.	CAWSRTAQNTEAFF	TGTGCCTGGAGTCGGACAGCGCAAAACACTGAAGCTTTCTTT
TRBV10-3	16	TRBJ2-5	TRBD1	.	CAISDVFRTGGAEQYF	TGTGCCATCAGTGATGTATTCCGGACAGGGGGCGCAGAGCAGTACTTC
TRBV12-3/TRBV12-4	14	TRBJ2-3	TRBD2	.	CASRLDGRVDTQYF	TGTGCCAGCAGATTAGACGGGAGGGTGGATACGCAGTATTTT
TRBV4-1	15	TRBJ1-4	.	few	CASSQEGGGAEKLFF	TGCGCCAGCAGCCAAGAAGGTGGAGGGGCTGAAAAACTGTTTTTT
TRBV7-7	14	TRBJ2-5	TRBD2	few	CASSLSSGRTKQYF	TGTGCCAGTAGCTTATCTAGCGGGAGGACCAAGCAGTACTTC
TRBV5-6	16	TRBJ2-7	TRBD2	few	CASSVQLAGAISEQYF	TGTGCCAGCAGCGTACAACTAGCGGGAGCTATTTCCGAGCAGTACTTC
TRBV20-1	16	TRBJ2-3	TRBD2	.	CSASSLAGGLTDTQYF	TGCAGTGCTAGTAGCCTAGCGGGGGGGTTGACAGATACGCAGTATTTT
TRBV20-1	15	TRBJ1-6	.	.	CSAGDGNSYNSPLHF	TGCAGTGCCGGGGACGGAAACTCCTATAATTCACCCCTCCACTTT
TRBV6-1	14	TRBJ2-5	TRBD1	few	CATGDRGHAETQYF	TGTGCCACAGGGGACAGGGGGCATGCAGAGACCCAGTACTTC
TRBV27	14	TRBJ2-7	TRBD2	few	CASSGLAGANEQYF	TGTGCCAGCAGTGGACTAGCGGGAGCAAATGAGCAGTACTTC
TRBV19	13	TRBJ2-7	.	.	CASSMTGNVEQYF	TGTGCCAGTAGTATGACCGGCAACGTAGAGCAGTACTTC
TRBV5-1	13	TRBJ2-1	.	.	CASSSPTNNEQFF	TGCGCCAGCAGCTCCCCGACTAACAATGAGCAGTTCTTC
TRBV6-5	15	TRBJ2-5	TRBD2	few	CASSYQAGVWETQYF	TGTGCCAGCAGTTACCAGGCGGGGGTCTGGGAGACCCAGTACTTC
TRBV2	14	TRBJ1-2	TRBD1	.	CASTPGQLSGGYTF	TGTGCCAGCACTCCGGGACAGTTGAGTGGTGGCTACACCTTC
TRBV20-1	16	TRBJ1-1	TRBD1	few	CSASWDRAHGWAEAFF	TGCAGTGCTAGCTGGGACAGGGCCCATGGGTGGGCTGAAGCTTTCTTT